This T cell receptor (beta chain) was retrieved from a study of T cell repertoires in cytomegalovirus infection (dated by TCRdb to between 2017 and 2020). Concerning the study at large: Because public TCR beta signatures pointed to carriage of CMV infection together with the matching HLA type, the HLA type of each donor mattered for the analysis.

Reads for this sample came from an Illumina HiSeq 1500. TCRdb reanalyzed the raw reads on its own, using fastp at Q25 for trimming and MiXCR for clone calling, and kept in-frame beta chains. Entries that share a CDR3 protein sequence are merged under the most common genes and DNA. Present in this sample are around 270,000 distinct CDR3 sequences, roughly 10% of which were seen just once. Clones ranked in the top ten supply about 14% of the sample. On the study overall, not on this receptor specifically: In both this cohort and an independent cohort of some 370 donors, the cumulative frequency of public TCR beta family members distinguished carriers of CMV infection plus the relevant HLA type. In the ex vivo response, HLA-C-restricted CMV-specific TCR beta clonotypes were dominant, and in two of eight donors the single most frequent clonotype came from this HLA-C-restricted group.

Trimming accounts for 6 bases at V and 4 bases at J, while the number of junction bases matched to no gene is 6. Reading from cysteine to phenylalanine, the CDR3 counts 16 amino acids. The DNA shown is the 48-base CDR3, in frame from base 1. The germline V gene specifies SGHTA as CDR1 and FQGNSA as CDR2. In its sample, this clonotype was seen many times. No antigen is known for it. No clone much larger than this one lies a single base away; base qualities are absent. The material sequenced was PBMCs. In this chain, TRBV7-2 is recombined with TRBJ2-3, and TRBD2 matches 14 of the central bases. The TCR sequence derives from a human donor in good health (CMV status not recorded). Some clones in this sample may be carry-over from other donors' samples. The CDR3 here reads CASRFGTSGSADTQYF. In nucleotide form, the sequence is TGTGCCAGCAGATTCGGGACTAGCGGGAGCGCAGATACGCAGTATTTT.